This record covers a single T cell receptor (beta chain). In the PCR, 60 Vbeta and 13 Jbeta primers were used. Profiled with immunoSEQ multiplex PCR; TCRdb holds only in-frame clones, not every one. There are about 190,000 clones in the sample; 77% occur only once, and approximately 2% lies in the top ten. The data were obtained in a study of cytomegalovirus exposure and HLA in healthy donors. V was shortened by 1 base and J by 0 bases, with 14 bases between the two germline ends. The germline CDR1 and CDR2 sequences are GTSNPN and SVGIG (reference sequence). This CDR3 is 16 amino acids long. Input material: PBMCs. This receptor was taken from a woman in her twenties or thirties in good health and CMV-seropositive. The chain employs TRBV30 and TRBJ2-3; possible D gene TRBD2, 5 bases. CDR3 DNA sequence: TGTGCCTGGAGTGCCTCTCTTGGGGAGAGCACAGATACGCAGTATTTT. Protein product: CAWSASLGESTDTQYF.